These T cell receptor beta chains were read from a single sample in a study of shared clonotypes between healthy human individuals. Generated by immunoSEQ multiplex PCR, the TCRdb table keeps only in-frame clones and is missing some. The sample lists about 580,000 clones, 95% to 98% occurring once. Sequencing was performed on naive CD8+ T cells sorted from blood. These receptors all stem from a man younger than 40 in good health. CDR3s include the opening cysteine and the closing phenylalanine or tryptophan. Each record gives: CDR3 protein, CDR3 DNA, V gene, D gene, clone size, J gene. The D gene is left open where the match is weak. A row's size may be missing; if present it is once, few, many or a size class.

CASSPPRDEQYF,TGTGCCAGCAGCCCTCCCCGGGACGAGCAGTACTTC,TRBV11-2,-,-,TRBJ2-7
CASTTKSAQGGRGYTF,TGTGCCAGCACCACTAAGTCCGCCCAAGGGGGACGGGGCTACACCTTC,TRBV27,-,-,TRBJ1-2
CASSAVDEAVANYGYTF,TGTGCCAGCAGTGCGGTGGACGAGGCCGTAGCTAACTATGGCTACACCTTC,TRBV6-1,-,once,TRBJ1-2
CASSVGSGGSPPYNEQFF,TGTGCCAGCAGCGTTGGTAGCGGGGGATCTCCCCCCTACAATGAGCAGTTCTTC,TRBV9,TRBD2,-,TRBJ2-1
CASSQDFGGTKETQYF,TGCGCCAGCAGCCAAGATTTTGGCGGGACAAAAGAGACCCAGTACTTC,TRBV4-3,-,-,TRBJ2-5
CASSSPTTGGSQPQHF,TGTGCCAGCAGCTCTCCTACGACAGGGGGCAGTCAGCCCCAGCATTTT,TRBV7-9,TRBD1,-,TRBJ1-5
CASRFSTSGIAPWGNEQFF,TGTGCCAGCAGATTTTCGACTAGCGGGATAGCCCCCTGGGGCAATGAGCAGTTCTTC,TRBV7-9,TRBD2,once,TRBJ2-1
CASSLAEAAYEQYF,TGTGCCAGCAGCTTAGCGGAAGCAGCCTACGAGCAGTACTTC,TRBV11-2,-,-,TRBJ2-7
CASSLIGSKETQYF,TGTGCCAGCAGCTTGATTGGGTCCAAAGAGACCCAGTACTTC,TRBV7-6,-,-,TRBJ2-5
CASSRTSGYEQYF,TGTGCCAGCAGTCGGACATCGGGGTACGAGCAGTACTTC,TRBV27,-,-,TRBJ2-7
CASRHSRGMNTEAFF,TGTGCCAGCAGACACTCACGAGGGATGAACACTGAAGCTTTCTTT,TRBV28,-,once,TRBJ1-1
CSVEGVRERGVNEQFF,TGCAGCGTTGAAGGAGTGCGGGAGAGGGGGGTTAATGAGCAGTTCTTC,TRBV29-1,-,-,TRBJ2-1
CASSTGLAETQYF,TGTGCCAGCAGTACGGGACTAGCAGAGACCCAGTACTTC,TRBV6-1,TRBD2,-,TRBJ2-5
CASSPGTNTYEQYF,TGTGCCAGCAGCCCCGGGACTAACACATACGAGCAGTACTTC,TRBV7-9,TRBD2,-,TRBJ2-7
CSATGSALSYEQYF,TGCAGCGCTACAGGGTCAGCATTATCCTACGAGCAGTACTTC,TRBV29-1,-,-,TRBJ2-7
CASSLVGSSYEQYF,TGTGCCAGCAGCTTGGTTGGCAGCTCCTACGAGCAGTACTTC,TRBV5-6,-,-,TRBJ2-7
CATKRAADTQYF,TGTGCCACCAAGCGAGCGGCGGATACGCAGTATTTT,TRBV15,-,-,TRBJ2-3
CASSLTSKGMNTEAFF,TGTGCCAGCAGCTTAACGAGTAAGGGGATGAACACTGAAGCTTTCTTT,TRBV7-8,-,-,TRBJ1-1